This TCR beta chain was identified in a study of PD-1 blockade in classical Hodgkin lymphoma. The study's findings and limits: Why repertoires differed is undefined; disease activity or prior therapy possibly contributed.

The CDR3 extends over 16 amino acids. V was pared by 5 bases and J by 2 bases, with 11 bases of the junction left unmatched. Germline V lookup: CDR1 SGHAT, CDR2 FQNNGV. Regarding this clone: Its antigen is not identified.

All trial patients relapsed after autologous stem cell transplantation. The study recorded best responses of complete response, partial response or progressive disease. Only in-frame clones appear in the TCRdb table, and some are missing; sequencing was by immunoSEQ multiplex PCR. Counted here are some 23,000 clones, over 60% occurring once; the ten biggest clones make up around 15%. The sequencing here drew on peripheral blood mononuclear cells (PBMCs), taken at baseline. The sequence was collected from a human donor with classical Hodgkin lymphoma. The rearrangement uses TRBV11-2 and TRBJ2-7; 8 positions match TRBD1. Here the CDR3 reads CASSLGQGATPYEQYF. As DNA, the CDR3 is TGTGCCAGCAGCCTAGGACAGGGTGCTACTCCCTACGAGCAGTACTTC.